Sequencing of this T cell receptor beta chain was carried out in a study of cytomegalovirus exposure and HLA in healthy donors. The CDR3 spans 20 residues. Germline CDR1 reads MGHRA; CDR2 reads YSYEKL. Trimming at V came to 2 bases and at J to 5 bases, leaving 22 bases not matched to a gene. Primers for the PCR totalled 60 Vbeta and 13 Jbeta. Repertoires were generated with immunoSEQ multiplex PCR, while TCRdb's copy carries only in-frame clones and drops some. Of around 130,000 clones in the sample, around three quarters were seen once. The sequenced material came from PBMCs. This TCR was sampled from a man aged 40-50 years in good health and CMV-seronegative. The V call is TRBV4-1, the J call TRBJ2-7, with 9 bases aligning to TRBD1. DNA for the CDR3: TGCGCCAGCAGCCAAAGACAAAGGTCAACGGGACAGGGCGTTTTCCACGAGCAGTACTTC. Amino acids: CASSQRQRSTGQGVFHEQYF.